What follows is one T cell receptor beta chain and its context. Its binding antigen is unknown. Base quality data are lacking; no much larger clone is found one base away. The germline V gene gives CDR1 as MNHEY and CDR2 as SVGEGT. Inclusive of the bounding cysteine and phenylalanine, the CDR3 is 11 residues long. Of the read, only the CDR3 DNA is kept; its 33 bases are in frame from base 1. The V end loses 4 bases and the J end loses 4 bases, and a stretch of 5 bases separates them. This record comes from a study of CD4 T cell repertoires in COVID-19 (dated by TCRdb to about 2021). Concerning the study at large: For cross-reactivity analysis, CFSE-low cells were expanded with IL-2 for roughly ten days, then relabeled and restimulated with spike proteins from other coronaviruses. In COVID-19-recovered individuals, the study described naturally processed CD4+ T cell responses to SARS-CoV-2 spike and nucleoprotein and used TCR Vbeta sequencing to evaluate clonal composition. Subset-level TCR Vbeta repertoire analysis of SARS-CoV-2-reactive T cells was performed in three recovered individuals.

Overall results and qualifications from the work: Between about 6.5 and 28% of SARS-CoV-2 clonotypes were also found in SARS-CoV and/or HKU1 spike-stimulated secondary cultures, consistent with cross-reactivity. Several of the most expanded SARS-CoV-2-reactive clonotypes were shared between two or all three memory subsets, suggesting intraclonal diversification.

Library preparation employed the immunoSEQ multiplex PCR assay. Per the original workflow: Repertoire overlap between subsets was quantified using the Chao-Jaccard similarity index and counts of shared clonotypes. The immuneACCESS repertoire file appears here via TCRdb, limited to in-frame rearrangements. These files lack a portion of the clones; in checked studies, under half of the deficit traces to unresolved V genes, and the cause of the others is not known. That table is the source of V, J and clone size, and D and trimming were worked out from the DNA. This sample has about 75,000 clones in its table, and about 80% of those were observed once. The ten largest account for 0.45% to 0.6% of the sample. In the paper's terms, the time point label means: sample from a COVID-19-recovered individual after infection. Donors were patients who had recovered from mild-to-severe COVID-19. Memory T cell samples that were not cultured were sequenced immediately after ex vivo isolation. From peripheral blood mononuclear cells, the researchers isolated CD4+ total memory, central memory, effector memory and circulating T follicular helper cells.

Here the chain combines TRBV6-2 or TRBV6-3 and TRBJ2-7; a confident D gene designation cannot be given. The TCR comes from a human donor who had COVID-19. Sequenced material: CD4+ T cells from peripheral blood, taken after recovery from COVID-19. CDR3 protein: CASSFRYEQYF. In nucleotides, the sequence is TGTGCCAGCAGTTTTCGATACGAGCAGTACTTC.